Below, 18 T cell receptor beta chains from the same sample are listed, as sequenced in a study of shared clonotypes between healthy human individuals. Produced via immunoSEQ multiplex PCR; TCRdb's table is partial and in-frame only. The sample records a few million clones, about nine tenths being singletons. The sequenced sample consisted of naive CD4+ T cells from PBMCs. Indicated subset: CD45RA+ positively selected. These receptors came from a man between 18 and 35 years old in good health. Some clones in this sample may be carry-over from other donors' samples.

In DNA, the CDR3 is TGTGCCAGCAGTTTGGTAACAGATACGCAGTATTTT. This encodes CASSLVTDTQYF. This sequence joins TRBV2 and TRBJ2-3; D not certain. V lost 5 bases, J lost 3 bases, and 6 bases lay in between. Germline values: CDR1 SNHLY, CDR2 FYNNEI. This CDR3 contains 12 residues.

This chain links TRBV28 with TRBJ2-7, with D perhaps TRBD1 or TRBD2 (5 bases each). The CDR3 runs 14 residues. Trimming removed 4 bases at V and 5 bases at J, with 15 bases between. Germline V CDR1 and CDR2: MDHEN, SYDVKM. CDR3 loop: CASSSPHGTHEQYF. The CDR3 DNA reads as TGTGCCAGCAGTTCACCGCATGGGACCCACGAGCAGTACTTC. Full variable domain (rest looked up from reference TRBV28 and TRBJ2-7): DVKVTQSSRYLVKRTGEKVFLECVQDMDHENMFWYRQDPGLGLRLIYFSYDVKMKEKGDIPEGYSVSREKKERFSLILESASTNQTSMYLCASSSPHGTHEQYFGPGTRLTVT.

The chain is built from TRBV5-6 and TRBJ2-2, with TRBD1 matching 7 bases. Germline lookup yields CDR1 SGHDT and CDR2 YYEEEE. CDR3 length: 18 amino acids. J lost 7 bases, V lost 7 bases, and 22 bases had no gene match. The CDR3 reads CASVAQEGGARSNGELFF. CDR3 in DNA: TGTGCCAGCGTAGCCCAAGAAGGGGGCGCTCGGTCAAACGGGGAGCTGTTTTTT.

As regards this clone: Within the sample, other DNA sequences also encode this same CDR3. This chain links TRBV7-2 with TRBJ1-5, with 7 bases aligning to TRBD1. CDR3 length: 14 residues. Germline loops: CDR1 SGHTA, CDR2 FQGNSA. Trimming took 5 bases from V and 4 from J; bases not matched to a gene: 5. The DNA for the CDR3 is TGTGCCAGCAGCCTTCAGGGGGGGAATCAGCCCCAGCATTTT. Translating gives CASSLQGGNQPQHF.

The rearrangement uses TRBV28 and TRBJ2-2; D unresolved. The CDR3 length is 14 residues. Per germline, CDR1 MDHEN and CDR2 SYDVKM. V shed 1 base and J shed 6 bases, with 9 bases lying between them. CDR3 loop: CASSLFSPPGELFF. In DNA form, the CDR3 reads TGTGCCAGCAGTTTATTTTCCCCGCCCGGGGAGCTGTTTTTT.

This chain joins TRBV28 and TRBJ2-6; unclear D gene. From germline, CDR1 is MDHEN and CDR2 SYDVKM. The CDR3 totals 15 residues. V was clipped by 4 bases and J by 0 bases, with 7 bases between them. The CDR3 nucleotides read TGTGCCAGCAGTTCTCTCCCCTCTGGGGCCAACGTCCTGACTTTC. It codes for CASSSLPSGANVLTF.

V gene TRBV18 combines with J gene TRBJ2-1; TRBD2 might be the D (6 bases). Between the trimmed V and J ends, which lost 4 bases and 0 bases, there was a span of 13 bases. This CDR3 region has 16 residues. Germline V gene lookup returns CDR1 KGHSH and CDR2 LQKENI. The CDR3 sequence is CASSLNIADSYNEQFF. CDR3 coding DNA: TGTGCCAGCTCACTCAACATAGCGGACTCCTACAATGAGCAGTTCTTC.

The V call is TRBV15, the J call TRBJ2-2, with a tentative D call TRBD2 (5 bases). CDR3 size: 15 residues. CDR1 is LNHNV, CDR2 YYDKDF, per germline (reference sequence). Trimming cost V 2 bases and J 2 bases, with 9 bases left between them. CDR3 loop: CATSRRDLNTGELFF. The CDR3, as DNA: TGTGCCACCAGCAGACGGGATCTTAACACCGGGGAGCTGTTTTTT.

CDR3 sequence: CASSFGDLREQYF. The CDR3 nucleotides read TGTGCCAGCAGTTTCGGGGACTTGAGGGAGCAGTACTTC. This chain links TRBV28 with TRBJ2-7; D is possibly TRBD2 (6 bases). Trimming cost V 3 bases and J 7 bases, with 13 bases left between them. This CDR3 spans 13 amino acids. Germline V gene data show CDR1 as MDHEN and CDR2 as SYDVKM.

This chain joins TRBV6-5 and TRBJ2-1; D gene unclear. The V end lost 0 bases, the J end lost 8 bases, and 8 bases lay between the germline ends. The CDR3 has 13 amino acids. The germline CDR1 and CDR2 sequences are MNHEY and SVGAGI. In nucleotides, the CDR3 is TGTGCCAGCAGTTACTCGACCCCGCATGAGCAGTTCTTC. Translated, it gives CASSYSTPHEQFF.

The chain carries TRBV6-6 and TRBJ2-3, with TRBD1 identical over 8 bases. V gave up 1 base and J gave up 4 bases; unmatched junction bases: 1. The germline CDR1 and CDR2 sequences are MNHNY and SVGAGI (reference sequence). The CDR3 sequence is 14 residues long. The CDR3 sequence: CASSYLTGADTQYF. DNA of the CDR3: TGTGCCAGCAGTTACTTGACAGGGGCAGATACGCAGTATTTT.

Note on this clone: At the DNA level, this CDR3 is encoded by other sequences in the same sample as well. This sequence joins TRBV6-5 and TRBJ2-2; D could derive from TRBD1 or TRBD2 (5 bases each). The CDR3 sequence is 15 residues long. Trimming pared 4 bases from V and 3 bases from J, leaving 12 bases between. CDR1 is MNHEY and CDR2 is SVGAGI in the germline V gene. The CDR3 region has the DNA TGTGCCAGCAGTTCCCGGGACGGCTACACCGGGGAGCTGTTTTTT. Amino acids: CASSSRDGYTGELFF.

The CDR3 nucleotides are TGTGCCAGCAGCCGCAAAAGCCCTTCTGTTAGCGGGAGTGTTGACACCGGGGAGCTGTTTTTT. It codes for CASSRKSPSVSGSVDTGELFF. This chain links TRBV4-2 with TRBJ2-2, with 9 bases that match TRBD2. This CDR3 has 21 amino acids. With 4 bases clipped from V and 3 bases from J, the junction kept 21 bases outside the gene matches. CDR1 LGHNA and CDR2 YNFKEQ come from the germline V gene.

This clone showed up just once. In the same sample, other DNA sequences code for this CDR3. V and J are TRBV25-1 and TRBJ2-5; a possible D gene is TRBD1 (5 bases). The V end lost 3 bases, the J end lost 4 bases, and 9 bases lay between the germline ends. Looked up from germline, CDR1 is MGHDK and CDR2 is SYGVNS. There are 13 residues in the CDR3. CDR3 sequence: CASSEWGGETQYF. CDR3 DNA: TGTGCCAGCAGTGAGTGGGGCGGAGAGACCCAGTACTTC.

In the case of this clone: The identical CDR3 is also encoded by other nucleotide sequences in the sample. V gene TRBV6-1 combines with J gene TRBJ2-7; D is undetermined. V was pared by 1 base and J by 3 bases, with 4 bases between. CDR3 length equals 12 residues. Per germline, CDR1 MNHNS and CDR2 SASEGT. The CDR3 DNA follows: TGTGCCAGCAGTGAAGGCGGCTACGAGCAGTACTTC. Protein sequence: CASSEGGYEQYF.

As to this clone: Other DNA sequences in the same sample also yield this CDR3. DNA for the CDR3: TGTGCCAGTAGTATCAGGGGCAGCTCCTACGAGCAGTACTTC. Amino acids: CASSIRGSSYEQYF. This rearrangement joins TRBV19 to TRBJ2-7, with a possible D match to TRBD1 (6 bases). The germline V gene encodes CDR1 LNHDA and CDR2 SQIVND (reference sequence). This CDR3 spans 14 amino acids. V was cut by 3 bases and J by 0 bases, with 9 bases left in between. The variable domain in full, completed from reference TRBV19 and TRBJ2-7, reads DGGITQSPKYLFRKEGQNVTLSCEQNLNHDAMYWYRQDPGQGLRLIYYSQIVNDFQKGDIAEGYSVSREKKESFPLTVTSAQKNPTAFYLCASSIRGSSYEQYFGPGTRLTVT.

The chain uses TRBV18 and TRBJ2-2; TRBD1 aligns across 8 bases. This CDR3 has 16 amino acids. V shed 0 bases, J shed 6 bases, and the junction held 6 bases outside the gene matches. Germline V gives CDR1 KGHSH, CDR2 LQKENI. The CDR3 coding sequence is TGTGCCAGCTCACCACCCGGACAGGGAGGAGCCGGGGAGCTGTTTTTT. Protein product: CASSPPGQGGAGELFF.

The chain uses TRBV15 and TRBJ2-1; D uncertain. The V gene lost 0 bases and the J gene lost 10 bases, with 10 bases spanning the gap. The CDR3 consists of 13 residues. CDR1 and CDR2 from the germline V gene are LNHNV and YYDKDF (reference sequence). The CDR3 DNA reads TGTGCCACCAGCAGAGATAAGGTACAGGAGCAGTTCTTC. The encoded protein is CATSRDKVQEQFF.